These 21 T cell receptor beta chains came from one sample sequenced in a study of identifying expanded T cells in peripheral blood. Using immunoSEQ multiplex PCR, the repertoire was profiled, and TCRdb retains in-frame clones only, with some absent. The table has 95,000 to 150,000 clones, approximately 80% seen once; the top ten hold 2.5% to 4%. What was sequenced was blood. These receptors were obtained from a person aged 18 to 70 in good health.

This chain uses TRBV7-2 with TRBJ2-5; D not resolved. The CDR3 runs 13 residues. V was pared by 7 bases and J by 5 bases, with 14 bases between. Germline V CDR1 and CDR2: SGHTA, FQGNSA. Here the CDR3 reads CASTRSKTETQYF. The CDR3 DNA follows: TGTGCCAGCACCCGATCCAAGACGGAGACCCAGTACTTC. Full variable domain (remainder filled in from reference TRBV7-2 and TRBJ2-5): GAGVSQSPSNKVTEKGKDVELRCDPISGHTALYWYRQSLGQGLEFLIYFQGNSAPDKSGLPSDRFSAERTGGSVSTLTIQRTQQEDSAVYLCASTRSKTETQYFGPGTRLLVL.

The chain is built from TRBV5-6 and TRBJ1-4, with D possibly being TRBD1 (6 bases). V lost 1 base and J lost 8, with 9 bases in between. The CDR3 is 13 amino acids. Germline assignment: CDR1 SGHDT and CDR2 YYEEEE. CDR3 residues: CASSLRGGEKLFF. CDR3 nucleotides: TGTGCCAGCAGCTTGAGAGGGGGGGAAAAACTGTTTTTT.

This clone was seen only once. The sample has other DNA sequences that encode this CDR3 too. This chain connects TRBV7-9 to TRBJ1-2; D remains unclear. The germline V gene has CDR1 SEHNR and CDR2 FQNEAQ (reference sequence). The CDR3 extends over 13 amino acids. V was pared by 1 base and J by 2 bases, with 5 bases between. CDR3 sequence (DNA): TGTGCCAGCAGCTTAGAGGGCAACTATGGCTACACCTTC. Translated, it gives CASSLEGNYGYTF.

The chain couples TRBV7-8 to TRBJ1-5; D may be TRBD1 (5 bases). The CDR3 contains 17 residues. V was shortened by 1 base and J by 7 bases, with 20 bases between the two germline ends. The V gene's germline CDR1 is SGHVS and CDR2 FQNEAQ. The CDR3, as DNA: TGTGCCAGCAGCTTAGGTTATGGGGCGGAGGGGAAACAGCCCCAGCATTTT. Amino acids: CASSLGYGAEGKQPQHF.

V gene TRBV19 combines with J gene TRBJ1-2; D remains ambiguous. CDR3 length equals 14 residues. Deletions cut 0 bases from V and 4 bases from J, with 9 bases between. Germline V gene sequence: CDR1 LNHDA, CDR2 SQIVND (reference sequence). CDR3 region: CASSIDHPGYGYTF. In DNA form, the CDR3 reads TGTGCCAGTAGTATAGATCACCCAGGCTATGGCTACACCTTC.

The genes are TRBV6-5 and TRBJ1-2, with a tentative D call TRBD1 (6 bases). The V and J ends lost 3 bases and 7 bases respectively, with 12 bases between them. From germline, CDR1 is MNHEY and CDR2 SVGAGI. The CDR3 runs 13 residues. The CDR3 region is CASSYGGALGYTF. The CDR3 DNA follows: TGTGCCAGCAGTTATGGGGGGGCGCTTGGCTACACCTTC.

The rearrangement joins TRBV5-1 to TRBJ1-3; D unclear. The CDR3 is 15 amino acids. Germline V lookup: CDR1 SGHRS, CDR2 YFSETQ. With 5 bases removed from V and 0 bases from J, the gap between germline ends came to 12 bases. The CDR3 DNA follows: TGCGCCAGCAGTGGGATGACTAGCTCTGGAAACACCATATATTTT. Amino acid sequence: CASSGMTSSGNTIYF.

The DNA for the CDR3 is TGTGCCTGGACCTCGGGAGGGGGAGCGACCCAGTACTTC. Encoded protein: CAWTSGGGATQYF. The rearrangement uses TRBV30 and TRBJ2-5; 8 bases are shared with TRBD2. CDR1 is GTSNPN, CDR2 SVGIG, per germline (reference sequence). The CDR3 runs 13 residues. V lost 4 bases, J lost 7 bases, and 8 bases stayed unmatched.

The V gene is TRBV5-1, the J gene TRBJ1-2, with D maybe TRBD1 (6 bases). This CDR3 has 15 amino acids. The germline V and J ends were trimmed by 4 bases and 8 bases, with 21 bases remaining between them. CDR1 and CDR2 from the germline V gene are SGHRS and YFSETQ. Here the CDR3 reads CASSPYGNREDGYTF. The CDR3 DNA is TGCGCCAGCAGCCCCTACGGAAACAGGGAAGACGGCTACACCTTC.

The chain couples TRBV27 to TRBJ2-7; maybe TRBD2 (7 bases). Germline values: CDR1 MNHEY, CDR2 SMNVEV (reference sequence). The CDR3 extends over 17 amino acids. V was shortened by 10 bases and J by 3 bases, with 28 bases between the two germline ends. The CDR3 nucleotides read TGTGCCACCTTTAATGCCGGGACTATGCGACAGGTCTACGAGCAGTACTTC. Translated, it gives CATFNAGTMRQVYEQYF.

The chain uses TRBV18 and TRBJ1-5; a weak D match, TRBD1 (5 bases). The length of the CDR3 is 15 residues. With 4 bases removed from V and 1 base from J, the gap between germline ends came to 11 bases. Germline loops: CDR1 KGHSH, CDR2 LQKENI. This CDR3 reads CASSRGHMSNQPQHF. The CDR3 DNA reads as TGTGCCAGCTCACGTGGACATATGAGCAATCAGCCCCAGCATTTT. The full variable domain, its missing parts supplied by reference TRBV18 and TRBJ1-5, is NAGVMQNPRHLVRRRGQEARLRCSPMKGHSHVYWYRQLPEEGLKFMVYLQKENIIDESGMPKERFSAEFPKEGPSILRIQQVVRGDSAAYFCASSRGHMSNQPQHFGDGTRLSIL.

This sequence joins TRBV7-2 and TRBJ2-7; TRBD1 or TRBD2 may be the D gene (6 bases each). The CDR3 extends over 15 amino acids. Germline V CDR1 and CDR2: SGHTA, FQGNSA. V shed 1 base and J shed 3 bases, with 13 bases lying between them. DNA of the CDR3: TGTGCCAGCAGCTTAGAGGGGGGTTCACGCTACGAGCAGTACTTC. Translated: CASSLEGGSRYEQYF. The complete variable domain, with remaining parts taken from reference TRBV7-2 and TRBJ2-7, reads GAGVSQSPSNKVTEKGKDVELRCDPISGHTALYWYRQSLGQGLEFLIYFQGNSAPDKSGLPSDRFSAERTGGSVSTLTIQRTQQEDSAVYLCASSLEGGSRYEQYFGPGTRLTVT.

This clone was detected a few times. J is TRBJ1-6 and V is TRBV10-1, with D uncertain. Trimming took 0 bases from V and 5 from J, leaving 11 bases between them. CDR1 and CDR2 (germline): WNHNN, SYGVQD (reference sequence). The CDR3 sequence is 16 residues long. CDR3 protein: CASSESPKVNNSPLHF. The CDR3 DNA sequence: TGCGCCAGCAGTGAGTCGCCGAAGGTTAATAATTCACCCCTCCACTTT.

This clone was picked up a small number of times. The V and J genes are TRBV7-2 and TRBJ1-3; D call uncertain. The CDR3 runs to 17 residues. Germline CDR1 is SGHTA and CDR2 is FQGNSA. The V and J ends lost 3 bases and 3 bases respectively, with 18 bases between them. The CDR3 nucleotides are TGTGCCAGCAGCTTTAATTCCGTCGGAAGAATTGGAAACACCATATATTTT. Protein: CASSFNSVGRIGNTIYF.

This CDR3 is CSVQGTKGIGSTEAFF. Written as DNA, the CDR3 is TGCAGCGTTCAAGGGACAAAGGGGATAGGAAGCACTGAAGCTTTCTTT. The rearrangement links TRBV29-1 to TRBJ1-1; weak D call: TRBD1 (6 bases). The CDR3 covers 16 residues. Trimming left V 5 bases short and J 4 bases short, with 23 bases between. The germline V gene has CDR1 SQVTM and CDR2 ANQGSEA.

The chain couples TRBV29-1 to TRBJ1-1; weak D call: TRBD1 (5 bases). Trimming shortened V by 4 bases and J by 5 bases, and 8 bases separated the two germline ends. The CDR3 spans 11 residues. CDR1 is SQVTM and CDR2 is ANQGSEA in the germline V gene. The chain's CDR3 is CSVGKGTEAFF. As DNA, the CDR3 is TGCAGCGTTGGGAAGGGGACTGAAGCTTTCTTT.

The chain employs TRBV30 and TRBJ1-2; TRBD1 aligns across 7 bases. The CDR3 consists of 12 residues. Trimming removed 3 bases from V and 4 bases from J; junction bases left unmatched: 2. Germline CDR1 is GTSNPN and CDR2 is SVGIG (reference sequence). DNA for the CDR3: TGTGCCTGGAGAGAGGGGGCCTATGGCTACACCTTC. It is translated as CAWREGAYGYTF.

The CDR3 protein is CASSPTAMGTDTQYF. CDR3 coding DNA: TGTGCCAGCAGCCCGACAGCAATGGGCACAGATACGCAGTATTTT. The chain couples TRBV7-6 to TRBJ2-3; a possible D gene is TRBD1 (5 bases). Germline lookup yields CDR1 SGHVS and CDR2 FNYEAQ. V dropped 5 bases and J dropped 1 base, with 13 bases sitting between them. The CDR3 has 15 amino acids.

The chain joins TRBV28 to TRBJ1-4, with 7 bases matching TRBD1. Germline assignment: CDR1 MDHEN and CDR2 SYDVKM. J gave up 7 bases and V 3 bases, and 8 bases lay outside the gene matches. The CDR3 length is 15 residues. The CDR3 region is CASSLTQGGGEKLFF. CDR3 sequence (DNA): TGTGCCAGCAGTTTGACCCAGGGGGGAGGTGAAAAACTGTTTTTT. Drawing the rest from reference TRBV28 and TRBJ1-4, the complete variable domain is DVKVTQSSRYLVKRTGEKVFLECVQDMDHENMFWYRQDPGLGLRLIYFSYDVKMKEKGDIPEGYSVSREKKERFSLILESASTNQTSMYLCASSLTQGGGEKLFFGSGTQLSVL.

The genes are TRBV4-3 and TRBJ1-1, with D possibly matching TRBD1 (5 bases). Germline CDR1 reads LGHNA; CDR2 reads YSLEER. The CDR3 is 16 residues long. Between the trimmed V and J ends, which lost 2 bases and 0 bases, there was a span of 13 bases. The CDR3 DNA follows: TGCGCCAGCAGCCAAATGACAGATCCCATGAACACTGAAGCTTTCTTT. Its protein product is CASSQMTDPMNTEAFF.

J is TRBJ2-7 and V is TRBV25-1, with 10 bases aligning to TRBD1. Germline CDR1 is MGHDK and CDR2 is SYGVNS. V trimming: 6 bases; J trimming: 3 bases; junction bases outside the gene matches: 8. The CDR3 extends over 15 amino acids. The CDR3 nucleotides read TGTGCCAGCAGCCGAGCCGGGACAGGGGTCTACGAGCAGTACTTC. It is translated as CASSRAGTGVYEQYF.